This passage covers 21 T cell receptor beta chains from one sample sequenced in a study of blood T cell repertoires in COVID-19 (dated by TCRdb to the early 2020s). Libraries were constructed by the immunoSEQ multiplex PCR assay. TCRdb limited this immuneACCESS table to in-frame rearrangements with V and J called. A share of clones is missing; checked studies link under half to unresolved V genes, and the rest is unexplained. This sample lists about 480,000 clones; about 91% were detected once. The ten largest clonotypes hold roughly 13% of the sample. The sequenced material came from peripheral blood. The receptors derive from a woman aged 45-59 years with COVID-19, enrolled during active disease.

The chain joins TRBV19 to TRBJ1-2; D uncertain. Deletions cut 7 bases from V and 1 base from J, with 16 bases between. This CDR3 comprises 15 residues. Germline CDR1 and CDR2: LNHDA and SQIVND (reference sequence). The CDR3 protein is CASTEGGLGNYGYTF. In DNA, the CDR3 is TGTGCCAGTACCGAAGGAGGGTTAGGTAACTATGGCTACACCTTC.

As DNA, the CDR3 is TGTGCCAGCAGTTCCGACTGGGGCCAGTTCTTC. This encodes CASSSDWGQFF. The V gene is TRBV12-3 or TRBV12-4, the J gene TRBJ2-1, with TRBD1 as a possible D gene (5 bases). The CDR3 length is 11 residues. Trimming shortened V by 4 bases and J by 13 bases, and 11 bases separated the two germline ends.

The gene calls are TRBV11-2 and TRBJ1-2; 7 nucleotides agree with TRBD1. Trimming cost V 4 bases and J 4 bases; bases outside gene matches: 9. The CDR3 length is 15 residues. The germline CDR1 and CDR2 sequences are SGHAT and FQNNGV. The CDR3 loop is CASSSLGQDGYGYTF. The DNA of the CDR3 is TGTGCCAGCAGCTCCTTAGGACAGGATGGCTATGGCTACACCTTC. Filled out from reference TRBV11-2 and TRBJ1-2, the complete variable domain reads EAGVAQSPRYKIIEKRQSVAFWCNPISGHATLYWYQQILGQGPKLLIQFQNNGVVDDSQLPKDRFSAERLKGVDSTLKIQPAKLEDSAVYLCASSSLGQDGYGYTFGSGTRLTVV.

The V and J genes are TRBV3-1 (or the pseudogene TRBV3-2) and TRBJ2-3; 9 nucleotides match TRBD2. V lost 4 bases to trimming and J lost 7 bases; unmatched junction nucleotides: 6. Germline V gives CDR1 LGHDT, CDR2 YNNKEL (reference sequence). This CDR3 is 14 amino acids long. CDR3 sequence: CASSRGGAGNTQYF. The CDR3 DNA sequence: TGTGCCAGCAGCCGCGGGGGGGCGGGGAATACGCAGTATTTT.

DNA for the CDR3: TGTGCCTGGTCCTTTACCTCCGGGACAGGGTACGGGAATGAGCAGTTCTTC. This translates into CAWSFTSGTGYGNEQFF. The chain combines TRBV30 with TRBJ2-1; 9 nucleotides agree with TRBD1. Germline V gene lookup returns CDR1 GTSNPN and CDR2 SVGIG (reference sequence). The CDR3 covers 17 residues. J was trimmed by 7 bases and V by 5 bases; bases with no gene match: 18. Looking up the rest from reference TRBV30 and TRBJ2-1 gives the full variable domain: SQTIHQWPATLVQPVGSPLSLECTVEGTSNPNLYWYRQAAGRGLQLLFYSVGIGQISSEVPQNLSASRPQDRQFILSSKKLLLSDSGFYLCAWSFTSGTGYGNEQFFGPGTRLTVL.

The chain has TRBV19 and TRBJ2-7; maybe TRBD1 (5 bases). V was shortened by 3 bases and J by 2 bases, with 11 bases between the two germline ends. Germline loops: CDR1 LNHDA, CDR2 SQIVND (reference sequence). This CDR3 contains 14 residues. The CDR3 here is CASSIPGLAYEQYF. CDR3 nucleotide sequence: TGTGCCAGTAGTATTCCAGGGCTTGCCTACGAGCAGTACTTC.

This chain connects TRBV6-6 to TRBJ2-7, with TRBD1 matching over 9 bases. The CDR3 has 14 residues. V lost 6 bases to trimming and J lost 3 bases; unmatched junction nucleotides: 6. Germline CDR1 MNHNY, CDR2 SVGAGI (reference sequence). CDR3 DNA sequence: TGTGCCAGCAGAGGGGGGACAGGGTACTACGAGCAGTACTTC. Its protein is CASRGGTGYYEQYF.

V is TRBV28 and J is TRBJ1-5; D is unclear. V was trimmed by 6 bases and J by 7 bases, leaving 16 bases between them. Germline CDR1 MDHEN, CDR2 SYDVKM. The CDR3 consists of 14 residues. CDR3 sequence reads: CASRLGGVGQPQHF. The CDR3 nucleotides are TGTGCCAGCAGGCTGGGCGGGGTTGGACAGCCCCAGCATTTT. Supplemented by reference TRBV28 and TRBJ1-5, the full variable domain reads DVKVTQSSRYLVKRTGEKVFLECVQDMDHENMFWYRQDPGLGLRLIYFSYDVKMKEKGDIPEGYSVSREKKERFSLILESASTNQTSMYLCASRLGGVGQPQHFGDGTRLSIL.

The chain joins TRBV6-6 to TRBJ2-7; 7 positions agree with TRBD2. The CDR3 sequence is 13 residues long. CDR1 MNHNY and CDR2 SVGAGI come from the germline V gene (reference sequence). The trim removed 4 bases at V and 6 bases at J, leaving 6 bases unmatched. DNA for the CDR3: TGTGCCAGCAGTTCGGGGGAGGGGCTCGAGCAGTACTTC. Amino acid sequence: CASSSGEGLEQYF.

The rearrangement joins TRBV5-5 to TRBJ1-6; no reliable D call. There are 13 residues in the CDR3. Trimming pared 1 base from V and 6 bases from J, leaving 5 bases between. In germline, CDR1 is SGHKS, CDR2 YYEKEE (reference sequence). CDR3 DNA sequence: TGTGCCAGCAGCTTGAGCGTTAATTCACCCCTCCACTTT. Amino acids: CASSLSVNSPLHF.

The V call is TRBV28, the J call TRBJ2-3; TRBD1 matches 7 bases. The CDR3 covers 17 residues. Germline V lookup: CDR1 MDHEN, CDR2 SYDVKM. V dropped 6 bases and J dropped 0; count of bases not matched to a gene: 12. Here the CDR3 DNA reads TGTGCCAGCAGCCCAAATAGGGGGCGAAGGAGCACAGATACGCAGTATTTT. As protein: CASSPNRGRRSTDTQYF.

The chain couples TRBV30 to TRBJ1-1; D gene uncertain. Looked up from germline, CDR1 is GTSNPN and CDR2 is SVGIG (reference sequence). The ends were cut back, 2 bases at V and 6 bases at J, with 13 bases in the middle. The CDR3 runs 13 residues. The chain's CDR3 is CAWSSEPESEAFF. CDR3 nucleotide sequence: TGTGCCTGGAGTTCTGAGCCCGAGTCTGAAGCTTTCTTT.

V usage is TRBV24-1 and J usage is TRBJ2-3; D is perhaps TRBD2 (6 bases). Germline assignment: CDR1 KGHDR and CDR2 SFDVKD. Trimming took off 3 bases at V and 2 bases at J, with 14 bases between the two ends. The CDR3 spans 16 residues. The CDR3 DNA reads as TGTGCCACCAGTGATCCTCAGGGACTCCTCACAGATACGCAGTATTTT. It is translated as CATSDPQGLLTDTQYF.

V usage is TRBV7-3 and J usage is TRBJ2-1; tentative D call: TRBD1 (5 bases). CDR3 length: 15 residues. From germline, CDR1 is SGHTA and CDR2 FQGTGA. V shed 5 bases and J shed 2 bases, with 13 bases lying between them. CDR3 region: CASSRTRSTYNEQFF. The CDR3, as DNA: TGTGCCAGCAGCCGGACACGCTCGACCTACAATGAGCAGTTCTTC.

The chain employs TRBV6-2 or TRBV6-3 and TRBJ1-5; tentative D call: TRBD1 (6 bases). This CDR3 is 15 amino acids long. The V gene's germline CDR1 is MNHEY and CDR2 SVGEGT. V was cut by 4 bases and J by 2 bases, with 12 bases left in between. The CDR3 region has the DNA TGTGCCAGCAGTTTGGGGGGGGCCGGCAATCAGCCCCAGCATTTT. Translating it yields CASSLGGAGNQPQHF.

The chain is built from TRBV12-3 or TRBV12-4 and TRBJ2-4; D gene uncertain. The CDR3 runs 13 residues. V lost 5 bases, J lost 8 bases, and 13 bases lay in between. CDR3 region: CASSQDGEYIQYF. The CDR3 region has the DNA TGTGCCAGCAGTCAAGACGGAGAGTACATTCAGTACTTC.

V gene TRBV19 combines with J gene TRBJ1-1, with a weak D call TRBD1 (6 bases). This CDR3 region has 18 residues. From germline, CDR1 is LNHDA and CDR2 SQIVND (reference sequence). The V end was cut by 0 bases, the J end by 0 bases, with 17 bases between. Here the CDR3 reads CASSIDQGTIKVNTEAFF. The CDR3 coding sequence is TGTGCCAGTAGTATAGATCAGGGGACCATCAAAGTGAACACTGAAGCTTTCTTT.

This chain connects TRBV5-4 to TRBJ1-4; no definite D call. This CDR3 region has 11 residues. Trimming took off 4 bases at V and 7 bases at J, with 5 bases between the two ends. CDR1 SGHNT and CDR2 YYREEE come from the germline V gene (reference sequence). The CDR3: CASSIGEKLFF. The CDR3 DNA is TGTGCCAGCAGCATCGGTGAAAAACTGTTTTTT.

V is TRBV19 and J is TRBJ1-2, with D unresolved. The CDR3 contains 13 residues. V lost 3 bases and J 4 bases, leaving 9 bases between the germline ends. CDR1 LNHDA and CDR2 SQIVND come from the germline V gene (reference sequence). DNA for the CDR3: TGTGCCAGTAGTATGTCAGGAATCTATGGCTACACCTTC. Its protein product is CASSMSGIYGYTF. The full variable domain, rest sourced from reference TRBV19 and TRBJ1-2, is DGGITQSPKYLFRKEGQNVTLSCEQNLNHDAMYWYRQDPGQGLRLIYYSQIVNDFQKGDIAEGYSVSREKKESFPLTVTSAQKNPTAFYLCASSMSGIYGYTFGSGTRLTVV.

The chain couples TRBV19 to TRBJ2-5; the match to TRBD2 covers 7 bases. Germline CDR1 LNHDA, CDR2 SQIVND (reference sequence). J lost 4 bases, V lost 5 bases, and 13 bases had no gene match. The CDR3 is 16 amino acids. CDR3 region: CASSSPGGSGGETQYF. As DNA, the CDR3 is TGTGCCAGTAGTTCCCCGGGGGGTAGCGGCGGAGAGACCCAGTACTTC.

In DNA form, the CDR3 reads TGTGCCAGCAGCCCTAGCCGACTAGCGGGGATCAATGAGCAGTTCTTC. It codes for CASSPSRLAGINEQFF. This chain uses TRBV11-1 with TRBJ2-1, with 11 positions matching TRBD2. CDR1 SGHAT and CDR2 FQDESV come from the germline V gene (reference sequence). J was trimmed by 6 bases and V by 5 bases; bases with no gene match: 9. The CDR3 is 16 residues long.